A selection of T cell receptor beta chains follows, all from one sample in a study of response to subunit inactivated influenza vaccine. TCRdb re-called the RT-PCR reads through MiXCR, storing one row per CDR3 protein. The sample shows around 470,000 distinct CDR3 sequences, approximately 7.2% of them seen only once. This specimen was PBMCs from blood, taken around 25 months after vaccination. Receptors were obtained from a man in his fifties or sixties who received an inactivated influenza vaccine. Both conserved end residues are part of each CDR3. The D gene is left open where the match is weak. Only part of the rows carry a size: once, few, many, or a class if the clone is expanded.

D | J | size | V | DNA | CDR3
. | TRBJ2-1 | few | TRBV3-1 | TGTGCCAGCAGCCAAGGTGGTATCCAATCCTTC | CASSQGGIQSF
. | TRBJ1-5 | few | TRBV6-1 | TGTGCCAGCAGTGCGATGGTGGGCAATCAGCCCCAGCATTTT | CASSAMVGNQPQHF
. | TRBJ2-7 | many | TRBV4-2 | TGTGCCAGCAGCCAAGGGCCTGGTGCGGAGCAGTACTTC | CASSQGPGAEQYF
TRBD2 | TRBJ2-3 | few | TRBV10-3 | TGTGCCATCACCCCTAGCGGGGGCACAGATACGCAGTATTTT | CAITPSGGTDTQYF
TRBD2 | TRBJ2-7 | many | TRBV20-1 | TGCAGTGCTAGAGCTCCTAGCGGGAGTATCTACGAGCAGTACTTC | CSARAPSGSIYEQYF
. | TRBJ2-7 | many | TRBV5-1 | TGCGCCAGCAGCTTGGAGGCGAGTACCTACGAGCAGTACTTC | CASSLEASTYEQYF
. | TRBJ2-7 | . | TRBV2 | TGTGCCAACGAATTACCGGACTCTTCCCGCGAGCAGTACTTC | CANELPDSSREQYF
. | TRBJ1-3 | . | TRBV25-1 | TGTGCCAGCAGTGAACAGGGGATCGATGAAAACACCATATATTTT | CASSEQGIDENTIYF
. | TRBJ2-3 | many | TRBV7-9 | TGTGCCAGCAGCTTAGGTTCGCGAAGCACAGATACGCAGTATTTT | CASSLGSRSTDTQYF
. | TRBJ2-3 | few | TRBV12-5 | TGTGCTAGTGCCCGGGGGCTCACAGATACGCAGTATTTT | CASARGLTDTQYF
. | TRBJ2-5 | . | TRBV6-1 | TGTGCCAGCAGCCAGGACTCAGCCAAGACCCAGTACTTC | CASSQDSAKTQYF
. | TRBJ2-1 | many | TRBV10-3 | TGTGCCATCAGTGAGTCGGACTATGGCTATAACAATGAGCAGTTCTTC | CAISESDYGYNNEQFF
. | TRBJ1-5 | few | TRBV3-1 | TGTGCCAGCAGCAAAGGCGTCCAAGATGTAATAGGTGTTTTTCGTAGCAATCAGCCCCAGCATTTT | CASSKGVQDVIGVFRSNQPQHF
TRBD1 | TRBJ1-2 | many | TRBV12-3/TRBV12-4 | TGTGCCAGCAGCCGACATCGGACAGGGGATGGCTACACCTTC | CASSRHRTGDGYTF
. | TRBJ2-7 | . | TRBV7-2 | TGTGCCAGCAGCTTAGGTTGGCAGAGCAACTACGAGCAGTACTTC | CASSLGWQSNYEQYF
TRBD1 | TRBJ2-3 | many | TRBV4-3 | TGCGCCAGCAGCCAAGATAATAGGGACAGGGGAGATACGCAGTATTTT | CASSQDNRDRGDTQYF
TRBD1 | TRBJ1-6 | . | TRBV28 | TGTGCCAGCAGTCTCACCGGGACAGGGAGTTCACCCCTCCACTTT | CASSLTGTGSSPLHF
. | TRBJ2-7 | . | TRBV5-1 | TGCGCCAGCAGCGGGGAAACCTCCGAGCAGTACTTC | CASSGETSEQYF
TRBD2 | TRBJ2-3 | few | TRBV20-1 | TGCAGTGCTAGGGGGACTAGCGGGAGTATCTATACGCAGTATTTT | CSARGTSGSIYTQYF
. | TRBJ2-3 | few | TRBV4-2 | TGTGCCAGCAGCCAAGTTTCGGGTAGCGAAGGCACAGATACGCAGTATTTT | CASSQVSGSEGTDTQYF
TRBD1 | TRBJ2-7 | few | TRBV6-5 | TGTGCCAGCAGTTACGAACAGGGGGCCCACGAGCAGTACTTC | CASSYEQGAHEQYF
. | TRBJ2-5 | many | TRBV3-1 | TGTGCCAGCAGCCAAGCGGAACCCCAAGAGACCCAGTACTTC | CASSQAEPQETQYF
TRBD2 | TRBJ2-1 | few | TRBV24-1 | TGTGCCACCAGTGACCAAAATTTCGGGAGCGGGGGTGAGCAGTTCTTC | CATSDQNFGSGGEQFF
. | TRBJ2-1 | . | TRBV11-3 | TGTGCCAGCAGCTTAGAGGGAAACAATGAGCAGTTCTTC | CASSLEGNNEQFF
TRBD2 | TRBJ2-1 | . | TRBV11-2 | TGTGCCAGCAGCCTCCTAGCGGGGGGGACCCCTTTGGGAAGGGAGCAGTTCTTC | CASSLLAGGTPLGREQFF
. | TRBJ2-2 | many | TRBV6-2/TRBV6-3 | TGTGCCAGCAGTCTCCACAGGGTGCGCACCGGGGAGCTGTTTTTT | CASSLHRVRTGELFF
. | TRBJ2-2 | . | TRBV29-1 | TGCAGCGTAGAGGGCTTGAACACCGGGGAGCTGTTTTTT | CSVEGLNTGELFF
. | TRBJ1-1 | . | TRBV10-1 | TGCGCCAGCAGTGAGTACCAGGGGACTGAAGCTTTCTTT | CASSEYQGTEAFF
. | TRBJ2-7 | . | TRBV3-1 | TGTGCCAGCAGCCAAAAATGGCAGTCCTACGAGCAGTACTTC | CASSQKWQSYEQYF
TRBD1 | TRBJ1-1 | . | TRBV19 | TGTGCCAGTAGTTGGACAGGGTCCCCTGAAGCTTTCTTT | CASSWTGSPEAFF
. | TRBJ2-1 | few | TRBV5-1 | TGCGCCAGCAGCTCGGGACCGCTTAACAATGAGCAGTTCTTC | CASSSGPLNNEQFF
. | TRBJ2-1 | . | TRBV4-3 | TGCGCCAGCAGCCGCGGGATCTCGGTCAATGAGCAGTTCTTC | CASSRGISVNEQFF
. | TRBJ2-7 | few | TRBV7-8 | TGTGCCAGCACCAGAGGGAACAGGAACCCCGAGCAGTACTTC | CASTRGNRNPEQYF